These T cell receptor beta chains were read from a single sample in a study of graft-versus-host responses after intestinal transplantation. Generated by immunoSEQ multiplex PCR, the TCRdb table keeps only in-frame clones and is missing some. There are some 97,000 clones in the sample; about 90% occur only once, and around 0.86% lies in the top ten. Their antigen targets remain unknown. The material was unstimulated CD4+ T cells sorted from spleen or lymph node cells, obtained before transplant. The origin of the receptors is a human donor who was the organ donor for an intestinal transplant. Each CDR3 is given with its conserved first and last residue. The D gene is left open where the match is weak. Expanded clones are given a class, and other clones once, few, many or no size at all.

size: -; J: TRBJ1-5; D: -; V: TRBV19; DNA: TGTGCCAGTAGTATAATATTAGCGGGCAATCAGCCCCAGCATTTT; CDR3: CASSIILAGNQPQHF
size: -; J: TRBJ2-5; D: -; V: TRBV4-2; DNA: TGTGCCAGCAGCCAAAAAGGGGGACAAGAGACCCAGTACTTC; CDR3: CASSQKGGQETQYF
size: -; J: TRBJ2-2; D: -; V: TRBV28; DNA: TGTGCCAGCAGGTTCCCAGAACGATACACGGGCTGGGTCGGAGGGGAGCTGTTTTTT; CDR3: CASRFPERYTGWVGGELFF
size: few; J: TRBJ1-6; D: -; V: TRBV9; DNA: TGTGCCAGCAGCGTATCTTACAGGAGCAATTCACCCCTCCACTTT; CDR3: CASSVSYRSNSPLHF
size: -; J: TRBJ1-1; D: TRBD1; V: TRBV30; DNA: TGTGCCTGGGAAGGAAGAGGGGGCTCTGAAGCTTTCTTT; CDR3: CAWEGRGGSEAFF
size: -; J: TRBJ2-5; D: TRBD2; V: TRBV6-1; DNA: TGTGCCAGCAGTGGGACTAGCGGGGGGGCAGAGACCCAGTACTTC; CDR3: CASSGTSGGAETQYF
size: -; J: TRBJ2-1; D: -; V: TRBV2; DNA: TGTGCCAGCAGTCGGGACTACAATGAGCAGTTCTTC; CDR3: CASSRDYNEQFF
size: few; J: TRBJ2-7; D: -; V: TRBV19; DNA: TGTGCCAGTAGCGGAAGATGGGGGCTCGAGCAGTACTTC; CDR3: CASSGRWGLEQYF
size: -; J: TRBJ2-5; D: -; V: TRBV25-1; DNA: TGTGCCAGCAGCCAACAGGGCTACCAAGAGACCCAGTACTTC; CDR3: CASSQQGYQETQYF
size: -; J: TRBJ1-5; D: TRBD1; V: TRBV28; DNA: TGTGCCAGCACAAGAGACAGGGTACCCCAGCCCCAGCATTTT; CDR3: CASTRDRVPQPQHF
size: -; J: TRBJ1-4; D: -; V: TRBV2; DNA: TGTGCCAGCAGACAGACGGACAGCGCAACTAATGAAAAACTGTTTTTT; CDR3: CASRQTDSATNEKLFF
size: -; J: TRBJ1-2; D: -; V: TRBV10-3; DNA: TGTGCCATCAGTGATGGGGCGTTAGATGGCTACACCTTC; CDR3: CAISDGALDGYTF
size: -; J: TRBJ2-7; D: TRBD2; V: TRBV6-5; DNA: TGTGCCAGCAGCGGAGCGGGATACGAGCAGTACTTC; CDR3: CASSGAGYEQYF
size: -; J: TRBJ2-1; D: TRBD1; V: TRBV6-6; DNA: TGTGCCAGCAGGCATGGGACAGTCACCAACAATGAGCAGTTCTTC; CDR3: CASRHGTVTNNEQFF
size: -; J: TRBJ1-1; D: TRBD1; V: TRBV28; DNA: TGTGCCAGCAGTTCTCACAGGACAGGGTTAGCTTTCTTT; CDR3: CASSSHRTGLAFF
size: -; J: TRBJ2-2; D: -; V: TRBV4-1; DNA: TGCGCCAGCAGCCAAGATCAAATCCGTCTGGCGAACACCGGGGAGCTGTTTTTT; CDR3: CASSQDQIRLANTGELFF
size: -; J: TRBJ2-7; D: TRBD2; V: TRBV4-1; DNA: TGCGCCAGCAGCCAAGTACTTTCAGCGGGGGCCTACTACGAGCAGTACTTC; CDR3: CASSQVLSAGAYYEQYF
size: -; J: TRBJ1-4; D: -; V: TRBV18; DNA: TGTGCCAGCTCACCGTCCGGGAACTCCCCCGCTCTTAAACTGTTTTTT; CDR3: CASSPSGNSPALKLFF
size: -; J: TRBJ1-4; D: -; V: TRBV5-6; DNA: TGTGCCAGCAGCCCGCGGGGAGGTAATGAAAAACTGTTTTTT; CDR3: CASSPRGGNEKLFF
size: -; J: TRBJ2-7; D: TRBD1; V: TRBV5-4; DNA: TGTGCCAGCAGCTTGGGACAGGGTGACGGTAGCGAGCAGTACTTC; CDR3: CASSLGQGDGSEQYF
size: once; J: TRBJ2-7; D: -; V: TRBV9; DNA: TGTGCCAGCAGCGTGGATACAGGGTCCTACGAGCAATACTTC; CDR3: CASSVDTGSYEQYF
size: -; J: TRBJ2-7; D: -; V: TRBV2; DNA: TGTGCCAGCAGTGGAGGGGGTTTTACCTACGAGCAGTACTTC; CDR3: CASSGGGFTYEQYF
size: -; J: TRBJ2-3; D: TRBD1; V: TRBV7-3; DNA: TGTGCCAGCAGCTCAGGGACAGGGGAAACAGATACGCAGTATTTT; CDR3: CASSSGTGETDTQYF
size: once; J: TRBJ1-5; D: TRBD1; V: TRBV2; DNA: TGTGCCAGCACCGACACAGGGGGGTTTCAGCCCCAGCATTTT; CDR3: CASTDTGGFQPQHF